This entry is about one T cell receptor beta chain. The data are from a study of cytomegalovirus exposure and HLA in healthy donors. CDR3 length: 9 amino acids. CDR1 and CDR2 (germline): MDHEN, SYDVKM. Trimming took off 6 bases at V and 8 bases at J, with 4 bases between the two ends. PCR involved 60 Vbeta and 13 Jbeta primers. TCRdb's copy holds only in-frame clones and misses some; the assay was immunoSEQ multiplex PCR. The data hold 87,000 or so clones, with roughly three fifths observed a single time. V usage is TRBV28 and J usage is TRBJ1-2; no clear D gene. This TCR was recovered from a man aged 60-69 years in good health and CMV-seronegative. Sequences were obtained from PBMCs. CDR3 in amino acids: CASSPGYTF. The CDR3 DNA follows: TGTGCCAGCAGCCCAGGCTACACCTTC.